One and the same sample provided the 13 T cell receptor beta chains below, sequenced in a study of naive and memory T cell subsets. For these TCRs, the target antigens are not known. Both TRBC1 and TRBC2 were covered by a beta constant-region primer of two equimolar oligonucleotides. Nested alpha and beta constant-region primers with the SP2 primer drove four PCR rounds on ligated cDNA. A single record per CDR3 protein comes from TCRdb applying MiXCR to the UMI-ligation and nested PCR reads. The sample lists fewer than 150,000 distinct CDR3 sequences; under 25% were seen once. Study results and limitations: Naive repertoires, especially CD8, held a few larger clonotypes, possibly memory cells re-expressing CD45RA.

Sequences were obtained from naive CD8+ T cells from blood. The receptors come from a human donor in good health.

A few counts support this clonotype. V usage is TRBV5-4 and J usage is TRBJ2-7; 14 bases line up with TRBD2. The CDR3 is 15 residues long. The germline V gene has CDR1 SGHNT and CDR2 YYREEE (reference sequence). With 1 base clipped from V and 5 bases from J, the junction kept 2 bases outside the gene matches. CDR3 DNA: TGTGCCAGCAGCTTGCCGGGACTAGCGGGAGACGAGCAGTACTTC. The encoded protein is CASSLPGLAGDEQYF.

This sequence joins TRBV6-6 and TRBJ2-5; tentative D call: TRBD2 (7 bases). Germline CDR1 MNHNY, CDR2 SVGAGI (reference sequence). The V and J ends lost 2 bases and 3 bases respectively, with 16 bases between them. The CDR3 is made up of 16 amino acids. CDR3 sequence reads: CASSYLAGDKKETQYF. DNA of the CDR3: TGTGCCAGCAGTTACCTGGCGGGGGACAAGAAAGAGACCCAGTACTTC.

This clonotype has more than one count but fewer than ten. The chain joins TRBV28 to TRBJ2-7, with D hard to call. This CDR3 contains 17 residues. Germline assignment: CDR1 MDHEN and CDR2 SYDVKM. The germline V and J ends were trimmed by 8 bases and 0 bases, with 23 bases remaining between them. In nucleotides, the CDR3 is TGTGCCAGCCTGCCTACTCAGGAGATCCTGATCTCCTACGAGCAGTACTTC. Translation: CASLPTQEILISYEQYF.

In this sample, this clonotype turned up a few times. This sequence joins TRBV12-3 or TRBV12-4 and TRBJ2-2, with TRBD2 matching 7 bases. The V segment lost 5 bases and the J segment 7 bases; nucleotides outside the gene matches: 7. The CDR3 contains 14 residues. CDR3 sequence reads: CASSMRLADGELFF. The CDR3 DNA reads TGTGCCAGCAGTATGAGACTAGCTGACGGGGAGCTGTTTTTT.

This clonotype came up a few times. DNA of the CDR3: TGTGCCAGCAGCCAAGATCAAGCGGGAGCGACAGATACGCAGTATTTT. This codes for CASSQDQAGATDTQYF. The chain employs TRBV3-1 and TRBJ2-3; TRBD2 matches at 8 bases. Germline V gives CDR1 LGHDT, CDR2 YNNKEL (reference sequence). The CDR3 length is 16 residues. After removal of 0 bases from V and 3 bases from J, the junction contained 5 bases not matched to a gene.

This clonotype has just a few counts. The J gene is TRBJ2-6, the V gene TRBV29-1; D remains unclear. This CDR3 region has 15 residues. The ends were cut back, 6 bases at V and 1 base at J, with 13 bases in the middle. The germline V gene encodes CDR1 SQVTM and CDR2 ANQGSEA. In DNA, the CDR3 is TGCAGCGTCATATTTCTTTCTTCTGGGGCCAACGTCCTGACTTTC. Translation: CSVIFLSSGANVLTF.

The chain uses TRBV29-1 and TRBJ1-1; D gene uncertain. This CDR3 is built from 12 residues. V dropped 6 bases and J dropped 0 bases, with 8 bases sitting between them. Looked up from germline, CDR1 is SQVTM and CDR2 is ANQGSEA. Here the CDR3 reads CSVVDLNTEAFF. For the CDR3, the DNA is TGCAGCGTGGTTGACTTGAACACTGAAGCTTTCTTT. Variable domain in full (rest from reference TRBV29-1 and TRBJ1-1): SAVISQKPSRDICQRGTSLTIQCQVDSQVTMMFWYRQQPGQSLTLIATANQGSEATYESGFVIDKFPISRPNLTFSTLTVSNMSPEDSSIYLCSVVDLNTEAFFGQGTRLTVV.

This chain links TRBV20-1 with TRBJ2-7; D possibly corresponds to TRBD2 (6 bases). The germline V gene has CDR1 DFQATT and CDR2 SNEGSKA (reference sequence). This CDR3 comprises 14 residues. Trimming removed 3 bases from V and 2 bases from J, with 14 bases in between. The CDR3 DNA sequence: TGCAGTGCTAGGGACTACGGTTCTCCCTACGAGCAGTACTTC. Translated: CSARDYGSPYEQYF.

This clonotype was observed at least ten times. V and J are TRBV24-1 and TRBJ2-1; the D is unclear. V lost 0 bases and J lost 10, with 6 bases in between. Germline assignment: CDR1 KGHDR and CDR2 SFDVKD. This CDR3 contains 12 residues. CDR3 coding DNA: TGTGCCACCAGTGATTTGAGCTCGGAGCAGTTCTTC. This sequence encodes CATSDLSSEQFF.

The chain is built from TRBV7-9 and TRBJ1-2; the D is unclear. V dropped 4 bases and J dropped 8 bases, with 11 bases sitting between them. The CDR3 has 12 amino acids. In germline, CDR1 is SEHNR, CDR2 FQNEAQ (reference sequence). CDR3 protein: CASSSGGEGYTF. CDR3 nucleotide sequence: TGTGCCAGCAGCTCAGGTGGAGAAGGCTACACCTTC.

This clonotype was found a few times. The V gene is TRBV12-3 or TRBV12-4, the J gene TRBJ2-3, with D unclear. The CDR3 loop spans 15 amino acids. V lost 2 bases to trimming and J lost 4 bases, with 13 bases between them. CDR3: CASSLIIGRSDTQYF. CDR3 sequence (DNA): TGTGCCAGCAGTTTAATTATCGGTCGGTCAGATACGCAGTATTTT.

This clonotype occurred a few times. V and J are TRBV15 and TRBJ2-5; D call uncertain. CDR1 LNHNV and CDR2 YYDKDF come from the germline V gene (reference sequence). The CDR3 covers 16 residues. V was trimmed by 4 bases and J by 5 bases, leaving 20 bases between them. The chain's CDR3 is CATSTPPPDLGETQYF. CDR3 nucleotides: TGTGCCACCAGCACCCCTCCCCCCGACCTGGGGGAGACCCAGTACTTC.

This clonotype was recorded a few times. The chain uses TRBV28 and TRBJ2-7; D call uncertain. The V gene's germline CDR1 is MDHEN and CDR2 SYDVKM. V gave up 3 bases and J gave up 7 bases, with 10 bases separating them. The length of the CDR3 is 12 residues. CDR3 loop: CASSFRPGEQYF. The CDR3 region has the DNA TGTGCCAGCAGTTTTCGACCTGGGGAGCAGTACTTC. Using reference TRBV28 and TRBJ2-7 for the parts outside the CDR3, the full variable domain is DVKVTQSSRYLVKRTGEKVFLECVQDMDHENMFWYRQDPGLGLRLIYFSYDVKMKEKGDIPEGYSVSREKKERFSLILESASTNQTSMYLCASSFRPGEQYFGPGTRLTVT.